The clone carrying this TCR beta chain has only one observation. This specimen belongs to a study of blood T cell repertoires in COVID-19. Study-level background: COVID-19 samples from acute and convalescent phases originated in the United States, Italy and Spain. PBMCs, B-cell-depleted T cells, or T cells provided the cDNA or gDNA that made up the material.

As originally analysed: Cell counts per sample came from amplifying reference gene primers. Profiled with immunoSEQ multiplex PCR; TCRdb holds only in-frame clones, not every one. V, J and clone size reflect that table, while D and trimming were determined from the DNA. The table shows over 300,000 clones, with 75% to 85% occurring only once. Germline lookup yields CDR1 LGHNA and CDR2 YNFKEQ. The ends lost 0 bases at V and 6 bases at J; junction bases unmatched: 4. This CDR3 contains 14 residues. The V gene is TRBV4-2, the J gene TRBJ2-7; TRBD2 matches at 8 bases. The sequence came from a human donor in a cohort sampled during active COVID-19. Sequenced: peripheral blood. CDR3 coding DNA: TGTGCCAGCAGCCAAGAGCGCCTAGCGGGCGAGCAGTACTTC. It is translated as CASSQERLAGEQYF.